Described below is a single TCR beta chain sequence and its context. The junction departs from the called germline gene at one end, perhaps through a read error. CDR3 length: 15 amino acids. CDR1 is SSHAT, CDR2 FNYEAQ, per germline (reference sequence). The data were taken from a study of blood T cell repertoires in COVID-19. Measured with immunoSEQ multiplex PCR; TCRdb has only the in-frame clones, and not every one. The sample shows some 130,000 clones, nearly 70% of them seen only once. The receptor was isolated from a woman in her 70s with acute or convalescent COVID-19. The sequenced sample was peripheral blood. The rearrangement uses TRBV7-7 and TRBJ2-1, with TRBD2 identical over 9 bases. The CDR3: CASSQREATYNEQFF. CDR3 bases: TGTGCTAGCAGCCAGCGGGAGGCTACCTACAATGAGCAGTTCTTC.